Following are 15 T cell receptor beta chains from one sample sequenced in a study of cytomegalovirus exposure and HLA in healthy donors. The PCR made use of 60 Vbeta and 13 Jbeta primers. The protocol was immunoSEQ multiplex PCR, while the TCRdb copy is restricted to in-frame clones and leaves out a portion. This sample has about 200,000 clones; around three quarters occur once, and the top ten carry less than 20%. The sequenced material came from PBMCs. The receptors stem from a man aged 40-49 years in good health and CMV-seronegative.

The CDR3 DNA reads TGTGCCAGCTCACAGGGGACTAGCGTCAATGAGCAGTTCTTC. Translating gives CASSQGTSVNEQFF. The chain has TRBV18 and TRBJ2-1; 10 bases line up with TRBD2. J was trimmed by 6 bases and V by 4 bases; bases with no gene match: 3. The germline gives CDR1 KGHSH, CDR2 LQKENI. The CDR3 extends over 14 amino acids.

The chain is built from TRBV10-3 and TRBJ1-2, with D maybe TRBD1 (5 bases). V dropped 4 bases and J dropped 0 bases, with 12 bases sitting between them. The CDR3 is made up of 15 amino acids. In germline, CDR1 is ENHRY, CDR2 SYGVKD. The CDR3 spells CAISAGVGANYGYTF. In nucleotides, the CDR3 is TGTGCCATCAGTGCGGGGGTCGGCGCTAACTATGGCTACACCTTC.

This clone was detected only once. The V call is TRBV28, the J call TRBJ1-2; D is unclear. Trimming pared 5 bases from V and 4 bases from J, leaving 14 bases between. Germline CDR1 reads MDHEN; CDR2 reads SYDVKM. The CDR3 totals 14 residues. CDR3 residues: CASSPSARIYGYTF. The CDR3 bases are TGTGCCAGCAGTCCCTCCGCGAGGATCTATGGCTACACCTTC.

This chain joins TRBV2 and TRBJ2-1, with 9 nucleotides matching TRBD1. Germline V CDR1 and CDR2: SNHLY, FYNNEI. This CDR3 has 15 residues. V trimming: 4 bases; J trimming: 9 bases; junction bases outside the gene matches: 10. The CDR3 is CASSVGRTGVGEQFF. The CDR3 DNA sequence: TGTGCCAGCAGTGTGGGTAGGACAGGGGTTGGTGAGCAGTTCTTC.

The rearrangement uses TRBV9 and TRBJ2-3, with TRBD2 matching over 7 bases. The junction had 11 bases not matched to a gene; V was cut back by 2 bases and J by 5 bases. This CDR3 comprises 16 residues. Germline lookup yields CDR1 SGDLS and CDR2 YYNGEE. CDR3 bases: TGTGCCAGCAGCGTGGATGAGGGAGGGCCGGGAGATACGCAGTATTTT. Its protein product is CASSVDEGGPGDTQYF.

The chain couples TRBV18 to TRBJ2-3; possible D gene TRBD2, 6 bases. Germline loops: CDR1 KGHSH, CDR2 LQKENI. CDR3 length: 16 residues. V dropped 2 bases and J dropped 2 bases, with 14 bases sitting between them. The CDR3 DNA follows: TGTGCCAGCTCACCATACGGGGGTGGGCCCACAGATACGCAGTATTTT. It specifies CASSPYGGGPTDTQYF.

This sequence joins TRBV30 and TRBJ2-5; 12 bases agree with TRBD2. Germline values: CDR1 GTSNPN, CDR2 SVGIG (reference sequence). The CDR3 is 15 residues long. V shed 3 bases, J shed 2 bases, and the junction held 4 bases outside the gene matches. The CDR3 is CAWSGTSGPQETQYF. The CDR3 nucleotides read TGTGCCTGGAGCGGGACTAGCGGGCCTCAAGAGACCCAGTACTTC.

J is TRBJ2-7 and V is TRBV11-2; 7 bases map to TRBD1. The CDR3 is 14 amino acids. The germline gives CDR1 SGHAT, CDR2 FQNNGV. Losses at the gene ends were 5 bases for V and 3 bases for J; bases not matched to a gene: 7. The CDR3: CASSLQGQHYEQYF. CDR3 DNA: TGTGCCAGCAGCCTACAGGGACAGCACTACGAGCAGTACTTC.

The chain is built from TRBV2 and TRBJ2-5; D ambiguous. V shed 6 bases and J shed 2 bases, with 16 bases lying between them. Looked up from germline, CDR1 is SNHLY and CDR2 is FYNNEI. The CDR3 is made up of 15 amino acids. CDR3 DNA: TGTGCCAGCAGGGGCTTGGGCCTTGGGCAAGAGACCCAGTACTTC. It yields the protein CASRGLGLGQETQYF.

This chain links TRBV12-5 with TRBJ1-1; D might be TRBD1 (5 bases). V lost 11 bases and J 1 base, leaving 17 bases between the germline ends. CDR3 size: 14 residues. CDR1 and CDR2 from the germline V gene are LGHNT and FRNRAP. The DNA of the CDR3 is TGTGCTTCCGGAAGGGAGGGGTGGAACACTGAAGCTTTCTTT. Its protein is CASGREGWNTEAFF.

V and J are TRBV19 and TRBJ1-5; 8 bases are shared with TRBD1. J was trimmed by 6 bases and V by 5 bases; bases with no gene match: 3. The CDR3 length is 13 residues. Germline values: CDR1 LNHDA, CDR2 SQIVND (reference sequence). The CDR3 DNA sequence: TGTGCCAGTAGTTGGACAGGGCGTCAGCCCCAGCATTTT. Its translation: CASSWTGRQPQHF.

The rearrangement links TRBV2 to TRBJ2-7, with 12 bases lining up with TRBD2. This CDR3 has 15 residues. CDR1 and CDR2 (germline): SNHLY, FYNNEI. The J segment lost 3 bases and the V segment lost 3 bases, leaving 3 bases of the junction unmatched. The CDR3 DNA reads TGTGCCAGCAGTGACGGGGGACTAGCGGGCTACGAGCAGTACTTC. The encoded protein is CASSDGGLAGYEQYF. The complete variable domain, with remaining parts taken from reference TRBV2 and TRBJ2-7, reads EPEVTQTPSHQVTQMGQEVILRCVPISNHLYFYWYRQILGQKVEFLVSFYNNEISEKSEIFDDQFSVERPDGSNFTLKIRSTKLEDSAMYFCASSDGGLAGYEQYFGPGTRLTVT.

For this clone: One end of the junction is discordant with germline, which a read error may explain. The chain uses TRBV5-4 and TRBJ1-5; weak D call: TRBD1 (6 bases). The CDR3 is 15 amino acids. The germline V gene encodes CDR1 SGHNT and CDR2 YYREEE (reference sequence). This CDR3 reads CASSWGGHDSDTGPF. In nucleotides, the CDR3 is TGTGCCAGCAGCTGGGGGGGACACGATTCCGATACGGGGCCCTTT.

This clone was picked up one time. This sequence joins TRBV27 and TRBJ1-5, with a tentative D call TRBD1 (6 bases). Trimming stripped 5 bases from V and 5 bases from J, with 7 bases between. Germline assignment: CDR1 MNHEY and CDR2 SMNVEV (reference sequence). The CDR3 contains 12 residues. The CDR3 loop reads CASSPGDQPQHF. CDR3 coding DNA: TGTGCCAGCAGTCCAGGGGATCAGCCCCAGCATTTT.

J is TRBJ2-7 and V is TRBV7-8; possibly TRBD1 for D (6 bases). CDR1 and CDR2 (germline): SGHVS, FQNEAQ. The V and J ends lost 4 bases and 3 bases respectively, with 16 bases between them. The CDR3 has 15 amino acids. The CDR3 sequence: CASSSRGQNLYEQYF. DNA of the CDR3: TGTGCCAGCAGCTCCCGCGGACAGAACCTCTACGAGCAGTACTTC. Drawing the rest from reference TRBV7-8 and TRBJ2-7, the complete variable domain is GAGVSQSPRYKVAKRGQDVALRCDPISGHVSLFWYQQALGQGPEFLTYFQNEAQLDKSGLPSDRFFAERPEGSVSTLKIQRTQQEDSAVYLCASSSRGQNLYEQYFGPGTRLTVT.